This T cell receptor beta chain is from a study of blood T cell repertoires in COVID-19. Study-wide background: Sites across the United States, Italy and Spain contributed samples from acute and convalescent COVID-19. T cells, B-cell-depleted T cells, or PBMCs supplied cDNA or gDNA.

This clone was counted a single time. As originally analysed: Researchers report that nucleated cell counts were estimated from reference gene primer amplification. Only in-frame clones appear in the TCRdb table, and some are missing; sequencing was by immunoSEQ multiplex PCR. That table supplies the V and J calls and clone size; D and trimming were determined from the DNA. The sample lists roughly 57,000 clones, about 86% occurring once. CDR3 length equals 14 residues. V lost 7 bases, J lost 4 bases, and 8 bases stayed unmatched. Germline V lookup: CDR1 MDHEN, CDR2 SYDVKM. Those enrolled in Seattle joined during active infection and were followed longitudinally afterward.

This receptor was identified in a woman aged 55-69 years with COVID-19, enrolled during active disease. The specimen was peripheral blood. The chain recombines TRBV28 with TRBJ1-2; TRBD1 matches at 8 bases. The CDR3 DNA is TGTGCCAGCATTGCAGGGGACAGGCCCTATGGCTACACCTTC. Its translation is CASIAGDRPYGYTF.